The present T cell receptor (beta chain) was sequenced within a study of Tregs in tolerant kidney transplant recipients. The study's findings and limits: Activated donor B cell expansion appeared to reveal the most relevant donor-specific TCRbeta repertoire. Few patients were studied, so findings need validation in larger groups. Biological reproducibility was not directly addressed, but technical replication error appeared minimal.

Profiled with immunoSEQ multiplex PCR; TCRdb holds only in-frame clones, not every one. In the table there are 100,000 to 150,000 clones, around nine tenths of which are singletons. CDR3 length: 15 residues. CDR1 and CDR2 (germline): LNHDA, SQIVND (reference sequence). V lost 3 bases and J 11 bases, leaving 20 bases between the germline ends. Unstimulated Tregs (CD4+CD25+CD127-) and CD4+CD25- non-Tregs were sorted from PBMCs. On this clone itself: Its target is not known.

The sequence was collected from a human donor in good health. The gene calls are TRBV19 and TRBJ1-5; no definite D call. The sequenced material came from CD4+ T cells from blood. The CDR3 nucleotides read TGTGCCAGTAGTATGGGTCGACATCTACAAGGGACCCAGCATTTT. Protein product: CASSMGRHLQGTQHF. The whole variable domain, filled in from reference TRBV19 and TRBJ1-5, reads DGGITQSPKYLFRKEGQNVTLSCEQNLNHDAMYWYRQDPGQGLRLIYYSQIVNDFQKGDIAEGYSVSREKKESFPLTVTSAQKNPTAFYLCASSMGRHLQGTQHFGDGTRLSIL.